These 15 T cell receptor beta chains originate from one sample sequenced in a study of cytomegalovirus exposure and HLA in healthy donors. Amplification used 60 Vbeta primers and 13 Jbeta primers. TCRdb's table, derived via immunoSEQ multiplex PCR, lists solely in-frame clones and lacks some. The sample lists about 130,000 clones, about 73% occurring once. Material for sequencing was PBMCs. The source of these receptors is an older woman in good health and CMV-seropositive.

This sequence joins TRBV15 and TRBJ2-1, with 8 nucleotides matching TRBD1. Trimming took 1 base from V and 8 from J; bases not matched to a gene: 10. This CDR3 is built from 16 residues. Germline CDR1 is LNHNV and CDR2 is YYDKDF (reference sequence). The CDR3 DNA reads TGTGCCACCAGCAGAGGACAGGGGCCGGGGGAGGATGAGCAGTTCTTC. This codes for CATSRGQGPGEDEQFF.

CDR3 coding DNA: TGTGCCAGCAGCTCCGGGACAGGGCCTTACGAGCAGTACTTC. Translation: CASSSGTGPYEQYF. The rearrangement links TRBV11-2 to TRBJ2-7, with 9 bases fitting TRBD1. The CDR3 covers 14 residues. Germline loops: CDR1 SGHAT, CDR2 FQNNGV. The V and J ends lost 4 bases and 4 bases, in that order; junction bases with no gene match: 5. Complete variable domain (other parts from reference TRBV11-2 and TRBJ2-7): EAGVAQSPRYKIIEKRQSVAFWCNPISGHATLYWYQQILGQGPKLLIQFQNNGVVDDSQLPKDRFSAERLKGVDSTLKIQPAKLEDSAVYLCASSSGTGPYEQYFGPGTRLTVT.

V usage is TRBV5-1 and J usage is TRBJ2-2, with 9 bases identical to TRBD2. Germline loops: CDR1 SGHRS, CDR2 YFSETQ. Trimming at V came to 6 bases and at J to 2 bases, leaving 2 bases not matched to a gene. CDR3 length: 14 residues. CDR3 sequence: CASTLAGNTGELFF. CDR3 sequence (DNA): TGCGCCAGCACTCTAGCGGGAAACACCGGGGAGCTGTTTTTT.

The J gene is TRBJ1-1, the V gene TRBV14; TRBD1 might be the D (6 bases). Germline CDR1 and CDR2: SGHDN and FVKESK. The CDR3 runs to 13 residues. Between the trimmed V and J ends, which lost 7 bases and 0 bases, there was a span of 9 bases. The CDR3 loop is CASTGTLNTEAFF. The CDR3 DNA reads as TGTGCCAGCACCGGGACACTGAACACTGAAGCTTTCTTT.

V and J are TRBV7-9 and TRBJ2-7; tentatively, D is TRBD2 (5 bases). Looked up from germline, CDR1 is SEHNR and CDR2 is FQNEAQ (reference sequence). CDR3 length: 14 residues. V lost 2 bases and J 6 bases, leaving 14 bases between the germline ends. In DNA form, the CDR3 reads TGTGCCAGCAGCTTATCAGGAGGCTCGGGCGAGCAGTACTTC. Translating it yields CASSLSGGSGEQYF.

The table lists this clone with a few counts. The V and J genes are TRBV28 and TRBJ1-6, with D perhaps matching TRBD1 (5 bases). The V end lost 3 bases, the J end lost 5 bases, and 11 bases lay between the germline ends. This CDR3 comprises 15 residues. Germline V gene lookup returns CDR1 MDHEN and CDR2 SYDVKM. The CDR3 sequence is CASSFVQVHNSPLHF. The CDR3, as DNA: TGTGCCAGCAGTTTCGTACAGGTCCATAATTCACCCCTCCACTTT.

The rearrangement links TRBV5-4 to TRBJ1-1; a possible D gene is TRBD1 (5 bases). Per germline, CDR1 SGHNT and CDR2 YYREEE (reference sequence). The CDR3 covers 17 residues. Trimming took 3 bases from V and 0 from J, leaving 18 bases between them. This CDR3 is CASSSGAGDTVNTEAFF. The CDR3 nucleotides are TGTGCCAGCAGCTCTGGGGCAGGTGATACGGTGAACACTGAAGCTTTCTTT. The variable domain in full, with the rest retrieved from reference TRBV5-4 and TRBJ1-1, is ETGVTQSPTHLIKTRGQQVTLRCSSQSGHNTVSWYQQALGQGPQFIFQYYREEENGRGNFPPRFSGLQFPNYSSELNVNALELDDSALYLCASSSGAGDTVNTEAFFGQGTRLTVV.

This clone has a single count. The chain joins TRBV29-1 to TRBJ2-5; a weak D match, TRBD1 (6 bases). CDR1 is SQVTM, CDR2 ANQGSEA, per germline. The V end lost 5 bases, the J end lost 4 bases, and 11 bases lay between the germline ends. This CDR3 is 12 amino acids long. The CDR3 protein is CSVIEQGETQYF. CDR3 DNA sequence: TGCAGCGTTATAGAACAGGGAGAGACCCAGTACTTC.

In this sample, this clone turned up a few times. This chain uses TRBV5-1 with TRBJ2-7, with 9 bases matching TRBD1. This CDR3 is built from 15 residues. Losses at the gene ends were 0 bases for V and 5 bases for J; bases not matched to a gene: 6. CDR1 is SGHRS, CDR2 YFSETQ, per germline. The CDR3 DNA is TGCGCCAGCAGCTTGGCCGGGACAGGGTCCGACGAGCAGTACTTC. Protein product: CASSLAGTGSDEQYF.

J is TRBJ2-1 and V is TRBV5-1; 11 bases agree with TRBD2. Trimming cost V 4 bases and J 3 bases; bases outside gene matches: 3. The V gene's germline CDR1 is SGHRS and CDR2 YFSETQ. The CDR3 loop spans 15 amino acids. CDR3 amino acids: CASSPTSGDYNEQFF. CDR3 DNA sequence: TGCGCCAGCAGCCCGACTAGCGGGGACTACAATGAGCAGTTCTTC.

The genes are TRBV30 and TRBJ1-2; possibly TRBD1 for D (5 bases). V lost 2 bases and J lost 8, with 12 bases in between. The germline gives CDR1 GTSNPN, CDR2 SVGIG (reference sequence). The CDR3 consists of 12 residues. DNA of the CDR3: TGTGCCTGGAGTAGGGAGGGGCAAGGCTACACCTTC. Its translation: CAWSREGQGYTF. The full variable domain, with the rest looked up from reference TRBV30 and TRBJ1-2, is SQTIHQWPATLVQPVGSPLSLECTVEGTSNPNLYWYRQAAGRGLQLLFYSVGIGQISSEVPQNLSASRPQDRQFILSSKKLLLSDSGFYLCAWSREGQGYTFGSGTRLTVV.

This chain links TRBV4-2 with TRBJ1-1, with D possibly matching TRBD1 (5 bases). The CDR3 is made up of 14 amino acids. Looked up from germline, CDR1 is LGHNA and CDR2 is YNFKEQ. Trimming took 0 bases from V and 6 from J, leaving 11 bases between them. As DNA, the CDR3 is TGTGCCAGCAGCCAAGAACTACAGGTCTCTGAAGCTTTCTTT. Protein: CASSQELQVSEAFF.

This clone came up a few times. The rearrangement uses TRBV9 and TRBJ2-1, with TRBD2 matching 13 bases. This CDR3 is 17 amino acids long. Germline CDR1 is SGDLS and CDR2 is YYNGEE. V lost 3 bases to trimming and J lost 8 bases; unmatched junction nucleotides: 11. CDR3 amino acids: CASSGQGRLAGGDEQFF. The CDR3, as DNA: TGTGCCAGCAGCGGACAAGGGCGACTAGCGGGAGGAGATGAGCAGTTCTTC.

V is TRBV5-1 and J is TRBJ2-3; 9 bases map to TRBD1. Per germline, CDR1 SGHRS and CDR2 YFSETQ. V lost 0 bases to trimming and J lost 4 bases; unmatched junction nucleotides: 6. This CDR3 comprises 16 residues. This chain's CDR3 is CASSLVGTGRSDTQYF. The CDR3 coding sequence is TGCGCCAGCAGCTTGGTAGGGACAGGGAGATCAGATACGCAGTATTTT.

The table lists this clone with a count of one. The chain links TRBV9 to TRBJ2-7; D uncertain. Germline values: CDR1 SGDLS, CDR2 YYNGEE. V was clipped by 0 bases and J by 6 bases, with 13 bases between them. CDR3 length equals 14 residues. The DNA of the CDR3 is TGTGCCAGCAGCGTAGCTTCTAGAGGTCCCGAGCAGTACTTC. Translated: CASSVASRGPEQYF. Full variable domain (remainder filled in from reference TRBV9 and TRBJ2-7): DSGVTQTPKHLITATGQRVTLRCSPRSGDLSVYWYQQSLDQGLQFLIQYYNGEERAKGNILERFSAQQFPDLHSELNLSSLELGDSALYFCASSVASRGPEQYFGPGTRLTVT.